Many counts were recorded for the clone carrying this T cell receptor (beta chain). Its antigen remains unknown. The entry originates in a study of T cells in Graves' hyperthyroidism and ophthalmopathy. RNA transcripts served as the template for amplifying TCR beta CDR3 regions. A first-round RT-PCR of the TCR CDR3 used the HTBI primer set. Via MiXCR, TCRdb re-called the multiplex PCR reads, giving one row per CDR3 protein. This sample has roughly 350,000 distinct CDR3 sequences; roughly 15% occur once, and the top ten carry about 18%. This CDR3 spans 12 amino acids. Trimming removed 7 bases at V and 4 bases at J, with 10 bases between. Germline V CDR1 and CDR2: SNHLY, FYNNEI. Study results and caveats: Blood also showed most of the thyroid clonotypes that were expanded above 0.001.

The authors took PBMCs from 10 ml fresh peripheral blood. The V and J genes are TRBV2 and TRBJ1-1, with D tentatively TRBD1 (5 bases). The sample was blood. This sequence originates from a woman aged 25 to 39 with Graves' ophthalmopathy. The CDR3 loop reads CASKGLGTEAFF. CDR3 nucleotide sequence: TGTGCCAGCAAGGGGTTGGGCACTGAAGCTTTCTTT.